This is a list of T cell receptor beta chains from one sample in a study of cytomegalovirus exposure and HLA in healthy donors. This table comes from immunoSEQ multiplex PCR, and its TCRdb copy is limited to in-frame clones, with some not included. This sample has some 270,000 clones, with around 85% found just once. The sequencing sample was made of PBMCs. The receptors derive from a woman between 18 and 29 years old in good health and CMV-seronegative. Both conserved end residues are trimmed from each CDR3. A D gene is named only where the DNA matches it firmly. Expanded clones get a size class; other rows say once, few or many, or leave the size out.

v_gene	abundance	j_gene	d_gene	CDR3aa
TRBV11-3	.	TRBJ2-7	.	ASSLVAGEQY
TRBV11-2	.	TRBJ1-3	.	ASSLRVKPGSGNTIY
TRBV5-1	.	TRBJ1-1	TRBD1	ASSWVYRGNTEAF
TRBV5-4	.	TRBJ2-1	TRBD1	ASQVDRASYNEQF
TRBV5-4	.	TRBJ1-2	TRBD1	ASSIDRAYYGYT
TRBV4-3	once	TRBJ2-5	TRBD2	ASSQGSMTSGWVETQY
TRBV15	.	TRBJ2-3	TRBD2	ATSYTSGGAADTQY
TRBV7-6	.	TRBJ2-1	.	ASSPMGRDEQF
TRBV2	.	TRBJ1-2	TRBD1	ASRPGQGTIYGYT
TRBV19	few	TRBJ1-1	TRBD1	ASTTGDNTEAF
TRBV11-1	.	TRBJ2-1	TRBD1	ASSHPGGLYNEQF
TRBV4-1	.	TRBJ1-4	.	ASSQPGTGNEKLF
TRBV29-1	.	TRBJ2-7	.	SVQPTTGLSYEQY
TRBV5-4	.	TRBJ2-2	TRBD1	ASSPTGGNTGELF
TRBV18	few	TRBJ1-1	.	ASSPSGTEAF
TRBV5-4	.	TRBJ1-2	.	ASSLDSNYGYT
TRBV4-3	.	TRBJ2-2	TRBD2	ASSQDFAGGTGELF
TRBV5-6	.	TRBJ2-7	TRBD1	ASSFSGQGPYEQY
TRBV28	.	TRBJ2-7	TRBD2	ASLAGDVYEQY
TRBV28	.	TRBJ1-5	.	ASSPPPTQPQH
TRBV10-3	.	TRBJ2-1	TRBD2	AISGGTSGNYNEQF